This T cell receptor beta chain was sequenced for a study of blood T cells in healthy people across ages. Germline V gene data show CDR1 as MNHEY and CDR2 as SVGEGT. CDR3 size: 14 residues. In this sample, this clonotype turned up a few times. The junction differs from germline at one of its ends, possibly a read error. For the second PCR, which ran for about 6 to 11 cycles, a sample-barcoded 5' primer and a J-beta primer mix were used. Every cDNA molecule carried a tag from a template-switch adaptor bearing 12 random nucleotides. TCRdb passed the 5' RACE reads through MiXCR, listing each CDR3 protein once. The sample consists of about 840,000 distinct CDR3 sequences, just under 30% of them appearing once. A further study also used this sample, focusing on T cells of mothers and their children. This second study notes: The overlap seen between related mothers and children slightly exceeded that of unrelated pairs, though not significantly.

V usage is TRBV6-2 or TRBV6-3 and J usage is TRBJ2-1; 10 positions match TRBD1. The sample consisted of blood. This receptor was taken from a woman aged 40 to 50 in good health. CDR3 sequence (DNA): TGTGCCAGTACCTTGACAGGGGGCTACAATAAGCAGTTCTTC. Its protein product is CASTLTGGYNKQFF.